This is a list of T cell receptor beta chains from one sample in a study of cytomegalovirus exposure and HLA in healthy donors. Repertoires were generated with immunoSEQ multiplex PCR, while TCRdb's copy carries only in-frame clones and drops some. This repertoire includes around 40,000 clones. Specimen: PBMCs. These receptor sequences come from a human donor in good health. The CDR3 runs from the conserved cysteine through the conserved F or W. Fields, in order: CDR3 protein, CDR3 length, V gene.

CDR3aa: CAWGTGTTNYGYTF
len: 14
v_gene: TRBV30

CDR3aa: CSATMNTEAFF
len: 11
v_gene: TRBV20-1

CDR3aa: CASSRTGSPLHF
len: 12
v_gene: TRBV25-1

CDR3aa: CASSLSTGNNEQYF
len: 14
v_gene: TRBV11-1

CDR3aa: CASTLSGGINQPQHF
len: 15
v_gene: TRBV6-1

CDR3aa: CASNFAGVNQETQYF
len: 15
v_gene: TRBV9

CDR3aa: CASSLDTGTIGGNEQFF
len: 17
v_gene: TRBV11-3

CDR3aa: CASSGTGTYNSPLHF
len: 15
v_gene: TRBV6-1

CDR3aa: CASSARGQGYGYTF
len: 14
v_gene: TRBV2

CDR3aa: CASGPGTGGLDSPLHF
len: 16
v_gene: TRBV10-3

CDR3aa: CASSPRLDTYEQYF
len: 14
v_gene: TRBV28

CDR3aa: CASSPVAGNPYSPLHF
len: 16
v_gene: TRBV5-8

CDR3aa: CASSSWPKNTEAFF
len: 14
v_gene: TRBV27

CDR3aa: CASSLAREGNEQFF
len: 14
v_gene: TRBV7-6

CDR3aa: CASSDLTGGGNTEAFF
len: 16
v_gene: TRBV10-3

CDR3aa: CASSPRPGQSSYNSPLHF
len: 18
v_gene: TRBV11-2

CDR3aa: CASSLGISGTEAFF
len: 14
v_gene: TRBV7-3

CDR3aa: CASSARERAGTEAFF
len: 15
v_gene: TRBV9